The clone carrying this TCR beta chain was detected a few times. Its antigen is not identified. The length of the CDR3 is 18 residues. With 4 bases clipped from V and 2 bases from J, the junction kept 15 bases outside the gene matches. The germline V gene has CDR1 SGHVS and CDR2 FQNEAQ. Generated by immunoSEQ multiplex PCR, the TCRdb table keeps only in-frame clones and is missing some. The sample lists tens of thousands of clones, around 90% occurring once. The data originate from a study of T cells in localized non-small cell lung cancer. Study observations and caveats: It was uninvolved adjacent lung that showed the highest T cell clonality, exceeding tumor. Because sequencing included only one region (of the tumor), heterogeneity remains possible. Paired adjacent lung recovered a median around 52 of the top 100 tumor clones. A raised T cell density in blood coincided with lengthier overall survival.

The source material was peripheral blood, sampled before any cancer treatment. The chain employs TRBV7-8 and TRBJ2-7; 9 positions agree with TRBD1. The origin of this receptor is a woman aged 40-75 years with stage I lung adenocarcinoma. The chain's CDR3 is CASSSFNSRDRVAYEQYF. Written as DNA, the CDR3 is TGTGCCAGCAGCTCTTTTAATTCGAGGGACAGGGTCGCCTACGAGCAGTACTTC.